These 14 T cell receptor beta chains came from one sample sequenced in a study of identical twins. TCRdb passed the 5' RACE reads through MiXCR, listing each CDR3 protein once. The repertoire includes approximately 670,000 distinct CDR3 sequences, less than 7% of them detected once, and about 1.8% sits in the top ten. Sequences were obtained from naive T cells sorted from blood. The origin of the receptors is a man aged 18 to 30 in good health.

This clonotype has at least ten counts. This chain uses TRBV5-1 with TRBJ2-3, with 7 bases identical to TRBD1. The V gene's germline CDR1 is SGHRS and CDR2 YFSETQ. The CDR3 loop spans 14 amino acids. The V gene end was trimmed by 5 bases and the J gene end by 2 bases; junction bases not matched to a gene: 5. The CDR3 here is CASSQDRPTDTQYF. The CDR3 region has the DNA TGCGCCAGCAGTCAGGACAGGCCCACAGATACGCAGTATTTT.

This clonotype was recorded a few times. This chain links TRBV15 with TRBJ1-5; D not certain. Germline V gives CDR1 LNHNV, CDR2 YYDKDF (reference sequence). Trimming pared 1 base from V and 7 bases from J, leaving 20 bases between. This CDR3 is 17 amino acids long. The CDR3 loop is CATSRVIRRGGGQPQHF. The CDR3 DNA follows: TGTGCCACCAGCAGAGTGATCAGACGGGGAGGAGGGCAGCCCCAGCATTTT.

The chain is built from TRBV10-3 and TRBJ2-3; 7 bases are shared with TRBD2. Per germline, CDR1 ENHRY and CDR2 SYGVKD. This CDR3 contains 14 residues. Germline trimming cut 8 bases from V and 4 bases from J; bases unmatched to any gene: 9. DNA for the CDR3: TGTGCCATCCGACTAGCAAAGGTCGCAGATACGCAGTATTTT. It translates to CAIRLAKVADTQYF.

In this sample, this clonotype turned up many times. The genes are TRBV12-3 or TRBV12-4 and TRBJ1-1; the match to TRBD1 covers 8 bases. V was pared by 3 bases and J by 4 bases, with 10 bases of the junction left unmatched. This CDR3 is built from 16 residues. CDR3: CASSFMTGVGGTEAFF. In DNA form, the CDR3 reads TGTGCCAGCAGTTTTATGACAGGGGTTGGGGGCACTGAAGCTTTCTTT.

This clonotype has ten or more counts. The rearrangement uses TRBV24-1 and TRBJ2-3; D is possibly TRBD1 (6 bases). The CDR3 totals 17 residues. Germline CDR1 KGHDR, CDR2 SFDVKD. Trimming left V 3 bases short and J 2 bases short, with 17 bases between. The CDR3 DNA reads TGTGCCACCAGTGATCGGGTCGGAGACAGGAACACAGATACGCAGTATTTT. This translates into CATSDRVGDRNTDTQYF.

This clonotype was counted only a few times. The V call is TRBV7-9, the J call TRBJ1-3; D unresolved. V gave up 3 bases and J gave up 4 bases, with 10 bases separating them. Germline V gives CDR1 SEHNR, CDR2 FQNEAQ (reference sequence). The CDR3 spans 14 residues. CDR3: CASSLSLGGNTIYF. The CDR3 DNA reads as TGTGCCAGCAGCTTGTCCCTAGGAGGAAACACCATATATTTT.

The table lists this clonotype with a few counts. This chain connects TRBV2 to TRBJ2-7; D remains unclear. The CDR3 is 14 amino acids. The V end lost 3 bases, the J end lost 3 bases, and 12 bases lay between the germline ends. Looked up from germline, CDR1 is SNHLY and CDR2 is FYNNEI. CDR3 sequence reads: CASSELTDDYEQYF. DNA of the CDR3: TGTGCCAGCAGTGAGTTGACTGATGACTACGAGCAGTACTTC.

A few counts support this clonotype. The V and J genes are TRBV6-2 or TRBV6-3 and TRBJ2-1, with D perhaps matching TRBD1 or TRBD2 (5 bases each). The germline V and J ends were trimmed by 5 bases and 10 bases, with 30 bases remaining between them. This CDR3 region has 18 residues. Germline CDR1 MNHEY, CDR2 SVGEGT. The CDR3 reads CASSPGPTRTPIPYEQFF. The CDR3 DNA sequence: TGTGCCAGCAGTCCGGGACCAACTCGGACCCCAATTCCCTACGAGCAGTTCTTC.

This clonotype came up many times. The rearrangement joins TRBV12-3 or TRBV12-4 to TRBJ1-5; D gene uncertain. Trimming shortened V by 3 bases and J by 3 bases, and 6 bases separated the two germline ends. The CDR3 has 13 amino acids. The CDR3 loop reads CASSFRNNQPQHF. CDR3 coding DNA: TGTGCCAGCAGTTTCAGGAACAATCAGCCCCAGCATTTT.

The V gene is TRBV6-2 or TRBV6-3, the J gene TRBJ2-1; D is uncertain. The CDR3 loop spans 17 amino acids. The V end lost 6 bases, the J end lost 5 bases, and 23 bases lay between the germline ends. Germline loops: CDR1 MNHEY, CDR2 SVGEGT. As DNA, the CDR3 is TGTGCCAGCAGAGGAGACCAGCGTCGACTTATTAACAATGAGCAGTTCTTC. This translates into CASRGDQRRLINNEQFF.

The chain has TRBV28 and TRBJ2-7; 7 bases line up with TRBD2. CDR1 MDHEN and CDR2 SYDVKM come from the germline V gene. This CDR3 has 16 amino acids. V was pared by 6 bases and J by 0 bases, with 11 bases of the junction left unmatched. The DNA for the CDR3 is TGTGCCAGCAGCTCCCCGGCTAGCGGAAACTCCTACGAGCAGTACTTC. Protein sequence: CASSSPASGNSYEQYF. Complete variable domain (other parts from reference TRBV28 and TRBJ2-7): DVKVTQSSRYLVKRTGEKVFLECVQDMDHENMFWYRQDPGLGLRLIYFSYDVKMKEKGDIPEGYSVSREKKERFSLILESASTNQTSMYLCASSSPASGNSYEQYFGPGTRLTVT.

This clonotype was picked up a small number of times. The chain carries TRBV11-2 and TRBJ2-1; D is unclear. This CDR3 region has 12 residues. The germline gives CDR1 SGHAT, CDR2 FQNNGV. V lost 8 bases and J 4 bases, leaving 9 bases between the germline ends. The CDR3, as DNA: TGTGCCAGCGCTAACTCATACAATGAGCAGTTCTTC. Protein product: CASANSYNEQFF.

This clonotype was seen repeatedly, ten times or more. The chain is built from TRBV9 and TRBJ2-5; D remains ambiguous. V lost 0 bases to trimming and J lost 4 bases, with 10 bases between them. From germline, CDR1 is SGDLS and CDR2 YYNGEE. The CDR3 spans 14 residues. Written as DNA, the CDR3 is TGTGCCAGCAGCGTAGCTCGTGGCCGAGAGACCCAGTACTTC. This translates into CASSVARGRETQYF.

Ten or more counts support this clonotype. The rearrangement joins TRBV9 to TRBJ2-2, with D uncertain. From germline, CDR1 is SGDLS and CDR2 YYNGEE. V gave up 0 bases and J gave up 1 base, with 7 bases separating them. The CDR3 spans 15 residues. The CDR3 coding sequence is TGTGCCAGCAGCGTAGAGGACGGGAACACCGGGGAGCTGTTTTTT. It yields the protein CASSVEDGNTGELFF.